This T cell receptor beta chain comes out of a study of blood T cell repertoires in COVID-19. The wider study: The United States, Italy and Spain were the sources of the acute and convalescent COVID-19 samples.

The germline gives CDR1 DFQATT, CDR2 SNEGSKA (reference sequence). The CDR3 has 16 amino acids. V lost 3 bases to trimming and J lost 0 bases, with 15 bases between them. Original methodology: Counts of nucleated cells, estimated from reference gene primer amplification, were obtained. Some clones are missing from TCRdb's copy, which holds only in-frame ones; the method was immunoSEQ multiplex PCR. V, J and clone size are taken as reported in that table, and D and trimming were inferred from the DNA itself. The profile shows 150,000 to 160,000 clones, around 79% of them singletons. The TCR comes from a man older than 75 with acute or convalescent COVID-19. The gene calls are TRBV20-1 and TRBJ1-5; maybe TRBD1 (6 bases). The material sequenced was peripheral blood. DNA of the CDR3: TGCAGTGCTAGTGACTCAGGGGACTATAGCAATCAGCCCCAGCATTTT. Its protein is CSASDSGDYSNQPQHF.